This T cell receptor beta chain was sequenced for a study of T-cell reconstitution after alpha-beta-depleted transplantation in children. The table lists this clonotype with many counts. Antigen unknown. Whole-study findings and limits: By one year post-transplant, T-cell counts and diversity largely arose from T cells that were newly produced. Alpha-beta T cells present about two months after transplant were reported to originate from several hundred expanded graft clones. Surviving recipient T cells and thymic progenitors accounted for the high day-60 TCRbeta diversity observed in some patients.

CDR3 size: 17 residues. The V gene end was trimmed by 7 bases and the J gene end by 3 bases; junction bases not matched to a gene: 16. Preparation of the TCRbeta library was carried out with unique molecular identifiers. TCRdb re-derived calls from the PCR reads in MiXCR, one entry per CDR3 protein. The sample shows some 200,000 distinct CDR3 sequences, about 11% of them seen only once. The receptor's source is a child less than two years old with acute myeloid leukemia, due to receive a stem cell transplant. The sequencing here drew on PBMCs, taken before TCRalphabeta/CD19-depleted stem cell transplant. The chain carries TRBV12-3 or TRBV12-4 and TRBJ2-3, with TRBD1 identical over 7 bases. The CDR3, as DNA: TGTGCCAGCAAACTACCTAGAGAGGGGGCCGGGACAGATACGCAGTATTTT. Amino acid sequence: CASKLPREGAGTDTQYF.